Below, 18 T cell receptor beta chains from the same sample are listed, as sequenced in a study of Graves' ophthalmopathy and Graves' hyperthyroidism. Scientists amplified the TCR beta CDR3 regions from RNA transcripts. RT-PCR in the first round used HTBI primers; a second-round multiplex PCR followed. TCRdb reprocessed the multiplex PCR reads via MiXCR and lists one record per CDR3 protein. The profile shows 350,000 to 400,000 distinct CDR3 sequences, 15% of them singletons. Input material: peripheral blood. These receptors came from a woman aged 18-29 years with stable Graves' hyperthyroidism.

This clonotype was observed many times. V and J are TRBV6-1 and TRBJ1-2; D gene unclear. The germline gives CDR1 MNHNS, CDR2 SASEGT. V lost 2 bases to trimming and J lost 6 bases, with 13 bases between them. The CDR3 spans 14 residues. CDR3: CASSELSQRDGYTF. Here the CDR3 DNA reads TGTGCCAGCAGTGAACTTTCGCAGCGGGATGGCTACACCTTC.

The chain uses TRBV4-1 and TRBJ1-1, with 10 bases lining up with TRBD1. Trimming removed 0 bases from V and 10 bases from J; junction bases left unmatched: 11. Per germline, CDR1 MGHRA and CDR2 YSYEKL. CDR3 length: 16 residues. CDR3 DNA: TGCGCCAGCAGCCAAGAACCTATAGGGACAGGGGACGTAGCTTTCTTT. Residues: CASSQEPIGTGDVAFF.

The CDR3 loop is CASSLTGFIAYEQYF. The CDR3 nucleotides are TGTGCCAGCAGCTTAACAGGGTTTATCGCCTACGAGCAGTACTTC. The gene calls are TRBV7-2 and TRBJ2-7, with D perhaps matching TRBD1 (6 bases). The germline CDR1 and CDR2 sequences are SGHTA and FQGNSA. The V end was cut by 2 bases, the J end by 2 bases, with 13 bases between. This CDR3 region has 15 residues.

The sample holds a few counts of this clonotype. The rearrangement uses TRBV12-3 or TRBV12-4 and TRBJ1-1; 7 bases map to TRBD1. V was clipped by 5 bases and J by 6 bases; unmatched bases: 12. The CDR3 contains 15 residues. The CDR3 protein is CASSRGQAVISEAFF. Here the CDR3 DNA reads TGTGCCAGCAGTCGAGGACAGGCTGTTATCTCTGAAGCTTTCTTT.

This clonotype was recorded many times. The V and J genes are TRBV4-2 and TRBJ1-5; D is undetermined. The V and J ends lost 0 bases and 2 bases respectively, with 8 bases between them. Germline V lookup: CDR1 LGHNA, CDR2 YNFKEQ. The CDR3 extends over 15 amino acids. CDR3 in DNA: TGTGCCAGCAGCCAAGACGGGGAGGGCAATCAGCCCCAGCATTTT. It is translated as CASSQDGEGNQPQHF.

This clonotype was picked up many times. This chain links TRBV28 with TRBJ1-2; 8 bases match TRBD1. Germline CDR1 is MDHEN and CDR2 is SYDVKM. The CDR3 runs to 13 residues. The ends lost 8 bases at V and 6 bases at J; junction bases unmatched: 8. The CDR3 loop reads CASREDRDHGYTF. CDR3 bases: TGTGCCAGCCGAGAGGACAGGGACCATGGCTACACCTTC.

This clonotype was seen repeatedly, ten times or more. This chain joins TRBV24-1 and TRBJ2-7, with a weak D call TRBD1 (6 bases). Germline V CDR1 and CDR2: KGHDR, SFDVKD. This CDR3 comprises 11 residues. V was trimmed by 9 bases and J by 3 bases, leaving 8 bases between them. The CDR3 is CATGDIYEQYF. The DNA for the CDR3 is TGTGCCACCGGGGACATCTACGAGCAGTACTTC.

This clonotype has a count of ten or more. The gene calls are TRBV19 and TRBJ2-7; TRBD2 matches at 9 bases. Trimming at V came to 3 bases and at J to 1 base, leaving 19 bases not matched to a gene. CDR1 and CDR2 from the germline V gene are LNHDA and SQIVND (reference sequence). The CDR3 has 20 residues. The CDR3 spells CASSIVFGTVSGGKSYEQYF. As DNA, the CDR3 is TGTGCCAGTAGTATTGTCTTTGGGACAGTGAGCGGGGGGAAATCCTACGAGCAGTACTTC.

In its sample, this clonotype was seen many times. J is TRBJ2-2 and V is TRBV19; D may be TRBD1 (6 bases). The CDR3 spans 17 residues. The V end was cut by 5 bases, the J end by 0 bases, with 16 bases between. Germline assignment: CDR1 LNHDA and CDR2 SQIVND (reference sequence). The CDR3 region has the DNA TGTGCCAGTAGTTACCCCTCCGGGACAACGAACACCGGGGAGCTGTTTTTT. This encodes CASSYPSGTTNTGELFF.

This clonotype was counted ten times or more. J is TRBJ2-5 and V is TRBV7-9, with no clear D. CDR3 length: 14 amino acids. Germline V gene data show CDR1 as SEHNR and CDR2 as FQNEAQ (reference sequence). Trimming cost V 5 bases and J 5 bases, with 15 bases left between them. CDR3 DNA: TGTGCCAGCAGCAAAACGGTGGGGTGGGAGACCCAGTACTTC. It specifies CASSKTVGWETQYF.

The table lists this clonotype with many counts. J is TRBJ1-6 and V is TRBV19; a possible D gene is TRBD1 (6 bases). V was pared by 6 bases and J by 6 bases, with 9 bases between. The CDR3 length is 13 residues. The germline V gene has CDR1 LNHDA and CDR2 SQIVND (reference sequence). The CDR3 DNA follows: TGTGCCAGTAGATACAGGGCTAATTCACCCCTCCACTTT. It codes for CASRYRANSPLHF.

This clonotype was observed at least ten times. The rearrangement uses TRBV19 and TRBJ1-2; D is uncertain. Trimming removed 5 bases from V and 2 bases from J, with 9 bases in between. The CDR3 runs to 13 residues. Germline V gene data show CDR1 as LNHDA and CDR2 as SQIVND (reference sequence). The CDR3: CASSATTNYGYTF. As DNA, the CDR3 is TGTGCCAGTAGTGCGACAACGAACTATGGCTACACCTTC.

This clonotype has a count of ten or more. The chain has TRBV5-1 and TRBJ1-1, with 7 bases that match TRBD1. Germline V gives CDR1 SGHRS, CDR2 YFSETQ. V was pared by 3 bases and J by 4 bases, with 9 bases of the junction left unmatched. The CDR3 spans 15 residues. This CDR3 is CASSWGGQTFTEAFF. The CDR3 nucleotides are TGCGCCAGCAGCTGGGGGGGACAGACGTTCACTGAAGCTTTCTTT.

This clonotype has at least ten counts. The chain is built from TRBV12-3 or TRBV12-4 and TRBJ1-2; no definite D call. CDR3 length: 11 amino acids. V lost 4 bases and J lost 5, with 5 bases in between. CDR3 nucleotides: TGTGCCAGCAGTTCCAGTTATGGCTACACCTTC. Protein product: CASSSSYGYTF.

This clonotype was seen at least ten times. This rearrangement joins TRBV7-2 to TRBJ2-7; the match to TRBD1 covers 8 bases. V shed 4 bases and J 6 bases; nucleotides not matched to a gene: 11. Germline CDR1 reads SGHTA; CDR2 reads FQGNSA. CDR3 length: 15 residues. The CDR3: CASSSGQDPLAEQYF. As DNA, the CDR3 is TGTGCCAGCAGCTCGGGACAGGACCCACTGGCCGAGCAGTACTTC.

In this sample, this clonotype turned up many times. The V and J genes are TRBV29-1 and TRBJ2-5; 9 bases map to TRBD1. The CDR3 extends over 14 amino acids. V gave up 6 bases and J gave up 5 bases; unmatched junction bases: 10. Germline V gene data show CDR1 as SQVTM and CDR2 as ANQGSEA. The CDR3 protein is CSVRPGQGLETQYF. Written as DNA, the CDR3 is TGCAGCGTCAGACCGGGACAGGGTTTGGAGACCCAGTACTTC.

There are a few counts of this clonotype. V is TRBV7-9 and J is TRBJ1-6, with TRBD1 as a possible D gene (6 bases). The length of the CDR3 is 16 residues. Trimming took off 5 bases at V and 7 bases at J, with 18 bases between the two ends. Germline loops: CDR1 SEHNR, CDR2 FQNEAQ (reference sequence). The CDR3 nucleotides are TGTGCCAGCAGCCCAGACCGGGGGCCGGGGAATTCACCCCTCCACTTT. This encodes CASSPDRGPGNSPLHF.

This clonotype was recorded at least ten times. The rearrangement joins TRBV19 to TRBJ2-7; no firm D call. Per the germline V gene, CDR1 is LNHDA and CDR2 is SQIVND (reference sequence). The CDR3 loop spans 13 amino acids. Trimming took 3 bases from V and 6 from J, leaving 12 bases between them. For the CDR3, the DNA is TGTGCCAGTAGTATGACCCAGTCGGCCGAGCAGTACTTC. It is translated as CASSMTQSAEQYF.